The 27 T cell receptor beta chains given below trace back to one sample, sequenced in a study of CD8+CD57+ T cells in acquired aplastic anemia. Study-wide findings and caveats: CD8+CD57+ cells from patients were less diverse than total CD4+ and CD8+ pools.

Which antigens these TCRs recognize remains unknown. CDR3 and TCR beta VDJ profiling relied on a genomic DNA template. TCRdb reprocessed the reads via MiXCR and lists one record per CDR3 protein. The sample holds around 21,000 distinct CDR3 sequences, roughly 40% seen once. Sequencing involved patients with CD8+CD57+ cell expansion previously shown by flow cytometry. The sequencing sample was made of CD8+CD57+ T cells sorted from PBMCs. Specified subset: bead-enriched CD8+CD57+ effector memory T cells from SAA patients. These receptors were collected from a human donor with aplastic anemia.

The chain has TRBV28 and TRBJ2-7; 7 bases align to TRBD2. The CDR3 extends over 16 amino acids. Germline V gives CDR1 MDHEN, CDR2 SYDVKM. Trimming took 7 bases from V and 2 from J; bases not matched to a gene: 14. CDR3 coding DNA: TGTGCCAGCACCTCGACCAAACTAGCGCTTCCCTACGAGCAGTACTTC. This gives the protein CASTSTKLALPYEQYF.

J is TRBJ2-5 and V is TRBV5-1; D is possibly TRBD1 (6 bases). V lost 4 bases and J lost 2, with 24 bases in between. The CDR3 is made up of 18 amino acids. Germline CDR1 SGHRS, CDR2 YFSETQ. The CDR3 is CASSPGYMGRGIQETQYF. The DNA for the CDR3 is TGCGCCAGCAGCCCCGGTTACATGGGCAGGGGTATACAAGAGACCCAGTACTTC.

V and J are TRBV5-1 and TRBJ1-2; possibly TRBD1 for D (6 bases). The CDR3 consists of 11 residues. The germline gives CDR1 SGHRS, CDR2 YFSETQ. Trimming took 7 bases from V and 7 from J, leaving 11 bases between them. Written as DNA, the CDR3 is TGCGCCAGCGCGGGGGCGACTGGCTACACCTTC. Translated, it gives CASAGATGYTF.

This clonotype was counted only a few times. V usage is TRBV24-1 and J usage is TRBJ1-5; D is unresolved. CDR3 size: 13 residues. The ends were cut back, 6 bases at V and 6 bases at J, with 11 bases in the middle. Germline V gene data show CDR1 as KGHDR and CDR2 as SFDVKD. The CDR3 region has the DNA TGTGCCACCAGTACCACACGGGGTCAGCCCCAGCATTTT. As protein: CATSTTRGQPQHF.

V is TRBV24-1 and J is TRBJ2-2; 13 nucleotides match TRBD2. The V gene end was trimmed by 3 bases and the J gene end by 3 bases; junction bases not matched to a gene: 0. The germline V gene encodes CDR1 KGHDR and CDR2 SFDVKD. This CDR3 is 16 amino acids long. The CDR3 protein is CATSDGLAGDTGELFF. CDR3 in DNA: TGTGCCACCAGTGATGGACTAGCGGGAGACACCGGGGAGCTGTTTTTT.

The sample holds a few counts of this clonotype. The rearrangement links TRBV20-1 to TRBJ2-7; 8 nucleotides match TRBD2. The CDR3 is made up of 12 amino acids. With V trimmed by 3 bases and J by 3 bases, 1 base remained unmatched. Germline V gene data show CDR1 as DFQATT and CDR2 as SNEGSKA (reference sequence). The DNA for the CDR3 is TGCAGTGCTAGTGGGACTAGCTACGAGCAGTACTTC. Translation gives CSASGTSYEQYF.

The chain has TRBV7-2 and TRBJ2-1; 14 bases align to TRBD2. Germline CDR1 SGHTA, CDR2 FQGNSA. The V and J ends lost 7 bases and 10 bases, in that order; junction bases with no gene match: 9. This CDR3 region has 15 residues. CDR3 bases: TGTGCCAGCAACCCCGGGACTAGCGGGAGTGGCGAGCAGTTCTTC. The encoded protein is CASNPGTSGSGEQFF.

Comment on this clonotype: Its ends do not fully match the called genes, so a read error is possible. This sequence joins TRBV30 and TRBJ2-2, with unresolved D. CDR3 size: 16 residues. CDR1 is GTSNPN, CDR2 SVGIG, per germline (reference sequence). The CDR3 DNA reads as TGTGACTGGAGTTCAGACGTGTGCTCTTCCGATCTGGAGCTGTTTTTT. Amino acid sequence: CDWSSDVCSSDLELFF.

This clonotype was seen more than once but under ten times. J is TRBJ2-3 and V is TRBV20-1; 11 bases are shared with TRBD2. The germline gives CDR1 DFQATT, CDR2 SNEGSKA (reference sequence). With V trimmed by 0 bases and J by 6 bases, 14 bases remained unmatched. CDR3 size: 18 residues. CDR3 DNA sequence: TGCAGTGCTAGAGATCCCCCCGTTAGCGGGGGGGCCAAGGATACGCAGTATTTT. This codes for CSARDPPVSGGAKDTQYF.

The chain links TRBV29-1 to TRBJ2-5, with D unresolved. Germline lookup yields CDR1 SQVTM and CDR2 ANQGSEA. This CDR3 is built from 13 residues. The V and J ends lost 4 bases and 7 bases respectively, with 16 bases between them. For the CDR3, the DNA is TGCAGCGTTGTAAGTCAGGACCTCTCGACCCAGTACTTC. Amino acid sequence: CSVVSQDLSTQYF.

This sequence joins TRBV2 and TRBJ2-3; 8 bases map to TRBD2. The germline CDR1 and CDR2 sequences are SNHLY and FYNNEI. Germline trimming cut 3 bases from V and 4 bases from J; bases unmatched to any gene: 12. This CDR3 spans 17 amino acids. The CDR3 protein is CASSEFSRTSTSDTQYF. In DNA, the CDR3 is TGTGCCAGCAGTGAGTTTTCCCGGACTAGCACCTCAGATACGCAGTATTTT.

This clonotype has just a few counts. V gene TRBV29-1 combines with J gene TRBJ1-1, with 10 bases identical to TRBD1. Germline CDR1 reads SQVTM; CDR2 reads ANQGSEA. V shed 3 bases and J 4 bases; nucleotides not matched to a gene: 2. The CDR3 loop spans 13 amino acids. CDR3 protein: CSVDRDRGTEAFF. Here the CDR3 DNA reads TGCAGCGTTGACCGGGACAGGGGCACTGAAGCTTTCTTT.

With respect to this clonotype: A read error is likely, as this CDR3 ends without the conserved phenylalanine or tryptophan. CDR3 sequence: CSASRGGSEQYL. As DNA, the CDR3 is TGCAGTGCTAGCCGAGGGGGGAGCGAGCAGTACCTC. The chain has TRBV20-1 and TRBJ2-7; D is tentatively TRBD1 or TRBD2 (6 bases each). Germline V gives CDR1 DFQATT, CDR2 SNEGSKA (reference sequence). The V and J ends lost 3 bases and 6 bases respectively, with 12 bases between them. CDR3 size: 12 residues.

The rearrangement links TRBV5-1 to TRBJ2-3; tentatively, D is TRBD2 (6 bases). V was cut by 2 bases and J by 8 bases, with 15 bases left in between. CDR3 length equals 14 residues. CDR1 and CDR2 (germline): SGHRS, YFSETQ. The DNA of the CDR3 is TGCGCCAGCAGCTTTGCTGGGGGGATGGGTACGCAGTATTTT. Translated, it gives CASSFAGGMGTQYF.

This chain uses TRBV7-9 with TRBJ1-5; D is uncertain. Germline CDR1 reads SEHNR; CDR2 reads FQNEAQ (reference sequence). V lost 5 bases, J lost 5 bases, and 10 bases lay in between. The CDR3 has 13 amino acids. CDR3 coding DNA: TGTGCCAGCAGCCGGACGGACGATCAGCCCCAGCATTTT. Translation gives CASSRTDDQPQHF. The full variable domain, its missing parts supplied by reference TRBV7-9 and TRBJ1-5, is DTGVSQNPRHKITKRGQNVTFRCDPISEHNRLYWYRQTLGQGPEFLTYFQNEAQLEKSRLLSDRFSAERPKGSFSTLEIQRTEQGDSAMYLCASSRTDDQPQHFGDGTRLSIL.

The chain uses TRBV9 and TRBJ2-7; D may be TRBD2 (6 bases). The CDR3 covers 13 residues. The V end lost 3 bases, the J end lost 4 bases, and 11 bases lay between the germline ends. The germline gives CDR1 SGDLS, CDR2 YYNGEE. The CDR3 nucleotides are TGTGCCAGCAGCGCAGGAGGGCCTTACGAGCAGTACTTC. This codes for CASSAGGPYEQYF. The full variable domain, rest sourced from reference TRBV9 and TRBJ2-7, is DSGVTQTPKHLITATGQRVTLRCSPRSGDLSVYWYQQSLDQGLQFLIQYYNGEERAKGNILERFSAQQFPDLHSELNLSSLELGDSALYFCASSAGGPYEQYFGPGTRLTVT.

This clonotype has a count of ten or more. The chain is built from TRBV7-8 and TRBJ1-1; TRBD1 matches at 7 bases. The junction had 1 base not matched to a gene; V was cut back by 5 bases and J by 1 base. CDR3 size: 13 residues. Germline CDR1 reads SGHVS; CDR2 reads FQNEAQ. The CDR3 is CASSRDRNTEAFF. The CDR3 nucleotides read TGTGCCAGCAGCCGGGACAGGAACACTGAAGCTTTCTTT.

This clonotype was found many times. Here the CDR3 reads CASRSILRGDDEQFF. CDR3 bases: TGTGCCAGTAGATCCATACTCAGGGGGGACGATGAGCAGTTCTTC. V is TRBV19 and J is TRBJ2-1, with D possibly matching TRBD1 (7 bases). The CDR3 covers 15 residues. CDR1 and CDR2 from the germline V gene are LNHDA and SQIVND (reference sequence). The V gene lost 6 bases and the J gene lost 8 bases, with 20 bases spanning the gap.

The chain recombines TRBV7-3 with TRBJ2-5, with D uncertain. From germline, CDR1 is SGHTA and CDR2 FQGTGA. This CDR3 spans 12 amino acids. Trimming removed 8 bases from V and 4 bases from J, with 11 bases in between. The CDR3 DNA sequence: TGTGCCAGCTCACCAAAGTCAGAGACCCAGTACTTC. Protein: CASSPKSETQYF.

About this clonotype itself: At one boundary the junction diverges from the germline segment, which might be a read error. This chain joins TRBV11-3 and TRBJ2-3, with TRBD2 matching 8 bases. The CDR3 contains 15 residues. The germline V gene has CDR1 SGHNT and CDR2 YENEEA. CDR3 DNA: TGTGCCAGCGGCTTAGCGGGACTTAACACAGATGCGCAGTATTTT. Protein: CASGLAGLNTDAQYF.

J is TRBJ2-7 and V is TRBV20-1, with 9 nucleotides matching TRBD2. Germline assignment: CDR1 DFQATT and CDR2 SNEGSKA (reference sequence). The CDR3 consists of 16 residues. V was clipped by 0 bases and J by 7 bases; unmatched bases: 13. In DNA form, the CDR3 reads TGCAGTGCTAGAGATCCCCCCGTTAGCGGGAGTGAGGAGCAGTACTTC. Translating gives CSARDPPVSGSEEQYF.

As for this clonotype: One junction end does not reproduce the germline sequence, and a read error may be involved. The chain recombines TRBV11-3 with TRBJ2-3, with TRBD2 identical over 9 bases. Per the germline V gene, CDR1 is SGHNT and CDR2 is YENEEA. CDR3 length: 15 amino acids. The CDR3 sequence is CTSSLGLASTDTQYF. The CDR3 DNA reads TGTACCAGCAGCTTAGGACTAGCGAGCACAGATACGCAGTATTTT.

CDR3 DNA: TGTGCCACCTCACTAGCGGGGCCCCCCACAGATACGCAGTATTTT. Translation: CATSLAGPPTDTQYF. J is TRBJ2-3 and V is TRBV15, with TRBD2 identical over 10 bases. Germline CDR1 reads LNHNV; CDR2 reads YYDKDF (reference sequence). The CDR3 has 15 residues. V was clipped by 8 bases and J by 2 bases; unmatched bases: 7. The variable domain in full, completed from reference TRBV15 and TRBJ2-3, reads DAMVIQNPRYQVTQFGKPVTLSCSQTLNHNVMYWYQQKSSQAPKLLFHYYDKDFNNEADTPDNFQSRRPNTSFCFLDIRSPGLGDTAMYLCATSLAGPPTDTQYFGPGTRLTVL.

The sample holds a few counts of this clonotype. The chain links TRBV2 to TRBJ2-1, with 13 bases that match TRBD2. Per the germline V gene, CDR1 is SNHLY and CDR2 is FYNNEI. CDR3 length: 15 residues. J lost 5 bases, V lost 6 bases, and 4 bases had no gene match. CDR3 protein: CASRAGTSGNNEQFF. The CDR3, as DNA: TGTGCCAGCAGAGCCGGGACTAGCGGGAACAATGAGCAGTTCTTC.

The chain's CDR3 is CASSPGVGTETQYF. The CDR3, as DNA: TGTGCCAGCAGCCCCGGAGTTGGGACTGAGACCCAGTACTTC. This chain connects TRBV7-2 to TRBJ2-5; D possibly corresponds to TRBD2 (6 bases). V dropped 5 bases and J dropped 5 bases, with 15 bases sitting between them. Germline assignment: CDR1 SGHTA and CDR2 FQGNSA. This CDR3 contains 14 residues.

This clonotype was seen only a few times. V is TRBV20-1 and J is TRBJ2-1, with a weak D call TRBD2 (6 bases). V was pared by 0 bases and J by 5 bases, with 11 bases between. Per germline, CDR1 DFQATT and CDR2 SNEGSKA (reference sequence). The CDR3 spans 14 residues. In nucleotides, the CDR3 is TGCAGTGCTAGAGAGCCGGGACTCCACAATGAGCAGTTCTTC. Translated, it gives CSAREPGLHNEQFF.

The sample holds a few counts of this clonotype. This chain links TRBV6-6 with TRBJ1-1; 7 nucleotides agree with TRBD1. In germline, CDR1 is MNHNY, CDR2 SVGAGI (reference sequence). CDR3 length: 13 residues. Unmatched junction bases numbered 8, after V lost 8 bases and J lost 5 bases. The DNA of the CDR3 is TGTGCCAGCCATGACAGGGATGGGACTGAAGCTTTCTTT. Encoded protein: CASHDRDGTEAFF.